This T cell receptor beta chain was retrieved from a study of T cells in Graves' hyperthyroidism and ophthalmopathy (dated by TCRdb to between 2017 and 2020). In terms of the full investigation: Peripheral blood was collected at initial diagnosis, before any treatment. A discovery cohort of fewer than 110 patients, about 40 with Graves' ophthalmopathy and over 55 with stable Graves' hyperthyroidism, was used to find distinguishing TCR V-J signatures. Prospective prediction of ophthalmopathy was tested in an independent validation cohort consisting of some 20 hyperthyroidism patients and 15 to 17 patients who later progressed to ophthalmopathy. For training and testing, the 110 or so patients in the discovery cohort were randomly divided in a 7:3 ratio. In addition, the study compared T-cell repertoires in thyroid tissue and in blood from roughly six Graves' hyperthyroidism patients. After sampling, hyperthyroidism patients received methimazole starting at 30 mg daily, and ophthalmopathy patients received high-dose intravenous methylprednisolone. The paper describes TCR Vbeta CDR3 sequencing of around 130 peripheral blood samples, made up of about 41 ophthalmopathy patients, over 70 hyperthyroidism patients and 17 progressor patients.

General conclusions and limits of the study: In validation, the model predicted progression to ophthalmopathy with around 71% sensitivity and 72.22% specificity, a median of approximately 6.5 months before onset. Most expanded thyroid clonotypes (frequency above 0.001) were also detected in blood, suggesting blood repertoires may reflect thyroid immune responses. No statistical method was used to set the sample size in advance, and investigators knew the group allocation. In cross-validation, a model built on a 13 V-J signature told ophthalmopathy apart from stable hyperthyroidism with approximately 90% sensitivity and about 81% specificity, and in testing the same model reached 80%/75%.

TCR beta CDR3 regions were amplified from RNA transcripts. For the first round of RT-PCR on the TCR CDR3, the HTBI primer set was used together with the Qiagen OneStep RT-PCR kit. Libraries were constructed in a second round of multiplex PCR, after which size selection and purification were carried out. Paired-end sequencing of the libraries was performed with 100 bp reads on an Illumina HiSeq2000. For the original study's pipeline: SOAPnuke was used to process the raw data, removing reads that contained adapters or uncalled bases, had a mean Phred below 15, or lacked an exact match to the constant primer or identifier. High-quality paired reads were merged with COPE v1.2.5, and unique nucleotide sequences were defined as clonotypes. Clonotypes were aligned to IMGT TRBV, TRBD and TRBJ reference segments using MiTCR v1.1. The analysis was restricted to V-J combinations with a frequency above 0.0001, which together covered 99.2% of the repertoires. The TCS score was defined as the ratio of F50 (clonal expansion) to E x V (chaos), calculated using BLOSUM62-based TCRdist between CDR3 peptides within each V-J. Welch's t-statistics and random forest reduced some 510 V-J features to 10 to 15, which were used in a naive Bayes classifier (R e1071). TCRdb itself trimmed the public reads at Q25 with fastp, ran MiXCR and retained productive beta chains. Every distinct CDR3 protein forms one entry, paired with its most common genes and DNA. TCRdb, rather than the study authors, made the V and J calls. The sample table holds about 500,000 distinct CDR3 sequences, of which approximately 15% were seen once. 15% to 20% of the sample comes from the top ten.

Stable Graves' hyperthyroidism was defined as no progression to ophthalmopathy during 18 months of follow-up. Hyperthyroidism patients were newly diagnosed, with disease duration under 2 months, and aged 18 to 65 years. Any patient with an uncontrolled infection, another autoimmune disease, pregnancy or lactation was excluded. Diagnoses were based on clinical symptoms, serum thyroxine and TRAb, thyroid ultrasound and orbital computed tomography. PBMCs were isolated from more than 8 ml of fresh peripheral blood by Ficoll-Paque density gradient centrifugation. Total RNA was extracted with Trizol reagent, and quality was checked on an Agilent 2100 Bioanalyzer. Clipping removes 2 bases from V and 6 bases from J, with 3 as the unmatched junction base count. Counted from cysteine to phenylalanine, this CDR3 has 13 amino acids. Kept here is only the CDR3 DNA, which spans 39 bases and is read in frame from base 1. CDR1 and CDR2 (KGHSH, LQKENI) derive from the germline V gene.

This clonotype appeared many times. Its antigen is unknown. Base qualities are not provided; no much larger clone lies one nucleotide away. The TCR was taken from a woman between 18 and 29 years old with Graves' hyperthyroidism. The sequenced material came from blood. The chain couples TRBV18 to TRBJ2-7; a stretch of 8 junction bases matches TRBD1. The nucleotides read TGTGCCAGCTCACCAGGACAGGGCTCCGAGCAGTACTTC. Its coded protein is CASSPGQGSEQYF. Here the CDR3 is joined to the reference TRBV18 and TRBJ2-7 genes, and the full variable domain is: NAGVMQNPRHLVRRRGQEARLRCSPMKGHSHVYWYRQLPEEGLKFMVYLQKENIIDESGMPKERFSAEFPKEGPSILRIQQVVRGDSAAYFCASSPGQGSEQYFGPGTRLTVT.